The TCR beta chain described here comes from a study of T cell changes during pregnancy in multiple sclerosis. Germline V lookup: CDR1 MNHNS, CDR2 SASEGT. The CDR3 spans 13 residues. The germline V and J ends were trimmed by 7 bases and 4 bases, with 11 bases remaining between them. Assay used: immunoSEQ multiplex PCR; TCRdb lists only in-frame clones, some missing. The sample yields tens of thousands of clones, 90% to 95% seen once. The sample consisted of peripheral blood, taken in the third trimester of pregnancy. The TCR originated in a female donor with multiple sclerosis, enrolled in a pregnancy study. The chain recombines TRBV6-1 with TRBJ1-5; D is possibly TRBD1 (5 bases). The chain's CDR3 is CASTDTINQPQHF. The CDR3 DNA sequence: TGTGCCAGCACGGACACTATTAATCAGCCCCAGCATTTT.